Listed below are T cell receptor beta chains from one sample, sequenced in a study of blood T cell repertoires in COVID-19. The table came from immunoSEQ multiplex PCR; TCRdb's copy has only in-frame clones and leaves some out. The repertoire holds about 170,000 clones, around 88% seen once, with approximately 18% in the top ten. The sequenced material came from peripheral blood. The origin of the receptors is a woman aged 70-85 years who had recovered from COVID-19. The CDR3 runs from the conserved cysteine through the conserved F or W. A D gene is named only where the DNA matches it firmly. Not all rows give a size; the values are once, few, many and, for expanded clones, a class.

V gene: TRBV2
clone size: .
D gene: TRBD1
J gene: TRBJ1-2
CDR3 protein: CASSEEEGQLYGYTF
CDR3 DNA: TGTGCCAGCAGTGAAGAGGAGGGACAGCTCTATGGCTACACCTTC

V gene: TRBV19
clone size: few
D gene: .
J gene: TRBJ1-5
CDR3 protein: CASSPYGGQPQHF
CDR3 DNA: TGTGCCAGTAGTCCCTACGGGGGTCAGCCCCAGCATTTT

V gene: TRBV11-3
clone size: .
D gene: TRBD1
J gene: TRBJ2-6
CDR3 protein: CASSLGQGALGANVLTF
CDR3 DNA: TGTGCCAGCAGCTTGGGACAGGGGGCTCTTGGGGCCAACGTCCTGACTTTC

V gene: TRBV5-1
clone size: many
D gene: .
J gene: TRBJ2-3
CDR3 protein: CASSLGGIKDTQYF
CDR3 DNA: TGCGCCAGCAGCTTGGGGGGCATCAAAGATACGCAGTATTTT

V gene: TRBV5-1
clone size: .
D gene: TRBD1
J gene: TRBJ2-3
CDR3 protein: CASSLEGAPTDTQYF
CDR3 DNA: TGCGCCAGCAGCTTGGAGGGGGCCCCCACAGATACGCAGTATTTT

V gene: TRBV5-8
clone size: .
D gene: .
J gene: TRBJ1-4
CDR3 protein: CASSPRQANEKLFF
CDR3 DNA: TGTGCCAGCAGCCCCAGACAGGCTAATGAAAAACTGTTTTTT

V gene: TRBV27
clone size: .
D gene: .
J gene: TRBJ1-5
CDR3 protein: CASSATPVWGPSYSNQPQHF
CDR3 DNA: TGTGCCAGCAGTGCTACCCCAGTGTGGGGGCCATCTTATAGCAATCAGCCCCAGCATTTT

V gene: TRBV18
clone size: .
D gene: .
J gene: TRBJ2-5
CDR3 protein: CASSPGSQETQYF
CDR3 DNA: TGTGCCAGCTCACCAGGGAGCCAAGAGACCCAGTACTTC

V gene: TRBV7-9
clone size: .
D gene: TRBD2
J gene: TRBJ2-7
CDR3 protein: CASSLGLWEGTYEQYF
CDR3 DNA: TGTGCCAGCAGCTTAGGGTTGTGGGAGGGAACCTACGAGCAGTACTTC

V gene: TRBV27
clone size: .
D gene: TRBD2
J gene: TRBJ2-1
CDR3 protein: CASSFPGLAGVNEQFF
CDR3 DNA: TGTGCCAGCAGTTTCCCGGGACTAGCGGGAGTAAATGAGCAGTTCTTC

V gene: TRBV9
clone size: .
D gene: TRBD2
J gene: TRBJ2-2
CDR3 protein: CASSLLASGGTGELFF
CDR3 DNA: TGTGCCAGCAGCCTCCTGGCTAGCGGGGGGACCGGGGAGCTGTTTTTT

V gene: TRBV11-3
clone size: .
D gene: .
J gene: TRBJ2-5
CDR3 protein: CASSQGPKETQYF
CDR3 DNA: TGTGCCAGCAGCCAGGGCCCAAAAGAGACCCAGTACTTC

V gene: TRBV5-4
clone size: few
D gene: TRBD2
J gene: TRBJ2-5
CDR3 protein: CASSLESSGVTQYF
CDR3 DNA: TGTGCCAGCAGCTTGGAGAGTAGCGGGGTAACCCAGTACTTC

V gene: TRBV5-1
clone size: .
D gene: TRBD1
J gene: TRBJ2-5
CDR3 protein: CASSLWGTGETQYF
CDR3 DNA: TGCGCCAGCAGCTTGTGGGGGACAGGGGAGACCCAGTACTTC

V gene: TRBV7-2
clone size: .
D gene: .
J gene: TRBJ2-1
CDR3 protein: CASRGGLEGSEQFF
CDR3 DNA: TGTGCCAGCAGGGGGGGGCTAGAGGGGAGTGAGCAGTTCTTC

V gene: TRBV7-8
clone size: .
D gene: TRBD2
J gene: TRBJ2-1
CDR3 protein: CASSSRTSGGPPHSYNEQFF
CDR3 DNA: TGTGCCAGCAGCTCCCGAACTAGCGGGGGGCCCCCTCACTCCTACAATGAGCAGTTCTTC

V gene: TRBV10-3
clone size: once
D gene: TRBD2
J gene: TRBJ2-7
CDR3 protein: CAISDPGGAGSYEQYF
CDR3 DNA: TGTGCCATCAGTGACCCGGGGGGGGCTGGCTCCTACGAGCAGTACTTC

V gene: TRBV7-3
clone size: .
D gene: .
J gene: TRBJ1-3
CDR3 protein: CASSLTHNSGNTIYF
CDR3 DNA: TGTGCCAGCAGCTTAACCCACAACTCTGGAAACACCATATATTTT

V gene: TRBV5-8
clone size: once
D gene: .
J gene: TRBJ2-5
CDR3 protein: CASSLLGGGQETQYF
CDR3 DNA: TGTGCCAGCAGCTTGTTGGGAGGCGGCCAAGAGACCCAGTACTTC

V gene: TRBV28
clone size: .
D gene: TRBD2
J gene: TRBJ2-2
CDR3 protein: CASTPGLATFAGGELFF
CDR3 DNA: TGTGCCAGCACCCCGGGACTAGCGACATTTGCCGGCGGGGAGCTGTTTTTT

V gene: TRBV5-5
clone size: .
D gene: .
J gene: TRBJ2-6
CDR3 protein: CASSPLAPSGANVLTF
CDR3 DNA: TGTGCCAGCAGCCCCCTGGCCCCCTCTGGGGCCAACGTCCTGACTTTC

V gene: TRBV29-1
clone size: .
D gene: .
J gene: TRBJ1-2
CDR3 protein: CSVEAGGYGYTF
CDR3 DNA: TGCAGCGTTGAGGCTGGAGGCTATGGCTACACCTTC

V gene: TRBV7-3
clone size: .
D gene: .
J gene: TRBJ2-1
CDR3 protein: CASSLEAGRVQFF
CDR3 DNA: TGTGCCAGCAGCTTAGAGGCGGGCCGGGTGCAGTTCTTC

V gene: TRBV21-1
clone size: few
D gene: .
J gene: TRBJ1-2
CDR3 protein: CASSKTGPNYGYTF
CDR3 DNA: TGTGCCAGCAGCAAAACAGGCCCCAACTATGGCTACACCTTC

V gene: TRBV6-4
clone size: .
D gene: TRBD2
J gene: TRBJ2-3
CDR3 protein: CASSDSLGGTQYF
CDR3 DNA: TGTGCCAGCAGTGACTCCCTGGGGGGGACGCAGTATTTT

V gene: TRBV5-4
clone size: .
D gene: TRBD2
J gene: TRBJ2-7
CDR3 protein: CASSSGGASYEQYF
CDR3 DNA: TGTGCCAGCAGCTCGGGGGGGGCCTCCTACGAGCAGTACTTC

V gene: TRBV6-5
clone size: .
D gene: .
J gene: TRBJ2-7
CDR3 protein: CASSRGIAYEQYF
CDR3 DNA: TGTGCCAGCAGCCGCGGGATAGCCTACGAGCAGTACTTC

V gene: TRBV6-6
clone size: .
D gene: .
J gene: TRBJ1-2
CDR3 protein: CASSPRAGAFNYGYTF
CDR3 DNA: TGTGCCAGCAGCCCCAGGGCAGGGGCCTTTAACTATGGCTACACCTTC

V gene: TRBV7-8
clone size: .
D gene: .
J gene: TRBJ2-7
CDR3 protein: CASSLARDRSEQYF
CDR3 DNA: TGTGCCAGCAGCTTAGCTCGGGATCGGAGCGAGCAGTACTTC

V gene: TRBV14
clone size: .
D gene: .
J gene: TRBJ2-7
CDR3 protein: CASSPPQFAYEQYF
CDR3 DNA: TGTGCCAGCAGCCCCCCACAGTTCGCCTACGAGCAGTACTTC

V gene: TRBV7-9
clone size: .
D gene: TRBD1
J gene: TRBJ1-5
CDR3 protein: CASSLGTGGSNQPQHF
CDR3 DNA: TGTGCCAGCAGCTTAGGGACAGGGGGCTCCAATCAGCCCCAGCATTTT

V gene: TRBV20-1
clone size: .
D gene: TRBD2
J gene: TRBJ2-5
CDR3 protein: CSPSGETQYF
CDR3 DNA: TGCAGCCCTAGCGGAGAGACCCAGTACTTC

V gene: TRBV2
clone size: .
D gene: TRBD1
J gene: TRBJ2-7
CDR3 protein: CAERGPLEQYF
CDR3 DNA: TGTGCCGAGAGGGGGCCCCTTGAGCAGTACTTC

V gene: TRBV19
clone size: .
D gene: TRBD1
J gene: TRBJ1-6
CDR3 protein: CASSIDGDRRNSPLHF
CDR3 DNA: TGTGCCAGTAGTATAGATGGGGACAGGCGCAATTCACCCCTCCACTTT

V gene: TRBV12-3/TRBV12-4
clone size: .
D gene: TRBD1
J gene: TRBJ1-1
CDR3 protein: CASSFDRGTEAFF
CDR3 DNA: TGTGCCAGCAGTTTTGACAGGGGCACTGAAGCTTTCTTT

V gene: TRBV29-1
clone size: .
D gene: TRBD2
J gene: TRBJ2-1
CDR3 protein: CSVGTSAYNEQFF
CDR3 DNA: TGCAGTGTTGGGACTAGCGCCTACAATGAGCAGTTCTTC

V gene: TRBV6-5
clone size: .
D gene: TRBD1
J gene: TRBJ2-7
CDR3 protein: CASRTGTVHEQYF
CDR3 DNA: TGTGCCAGCAGAACCGGGACAGTTCACGAGCAGTACTTC

V gene: TRBV7-9
clone size: .
D gene: .
J gene: TRBJ2-2
CDR3 protein: CASSPRLNTGELFF
CDR3 DNA: TGTGCCAGCAGCCCTAGGTTAAACACCGGGGAGCTGTTTTTT

V gene: TRBV7-9
clone size: .
D gene: TRBD1
J gene: TRBJ1-4
CDR3 protein: CASSTRTGRDEKLFF
CDR3 DNA: TGTGCCAGCAGCACCCGGACAGGGCGGGATGAAAAACTGTTTTTT

V gene: TRBV4-1
clone size: .
D gene: TRBD2
J gene: TRBJ2-5
CDR3 protein: CASSQDRRDAGGTETQYF
CDR3 DNA: TGCGCCAGCAGCCAAGATCGGCGGGACGCGGGGGGGACGGAGACCCAGTACTTC

V gene: TRBV5-8
clone size: .
D gene: .
J gene: TRBJ1-2
CDR3 protein: CASSLGTPGVFRDGYTF
CDR3 DNA: TGTGCCAGCAGCTTGGGTACCCCAGGGGTATTCAGAGATGGCTACACCTTC

V gene: TRBV11-2
clone size: .
D gene: TRBD2
J gene: TRBJ2-1
CDR3 protein: CASSTGLAAYNEQFF
CDR3 DNA: TGTGCCAGCAGCACCGGACTAGCGGCCTACAATGAGCAGTTCTTC

V gene: TRBV6-6
clone size: many
D gene: TRBD1
J gene: TRBJ2-7
CDR3 protein: CASRPAGTGRYEQYF
CDR3 DNA: TGTGCCAGCAGGCCGGCCGGGACAGGGAGGTACGAGCAGTACTTC

V gene: TRBV10-2
clone size: .
D gene: TRBD1
J gene: TRBJ2-6
CDR3 protein: CASRRQGAGAGANVLTF
CDR3 DNA: TGCGCCAGCAGGAGACAGGGGGCGGGGGCGGGGGCCAACGTCCTGACTTTC

V gene: TRBV7-3
clone size: .
D gene: TRBD2
J gene: TRBJ2-3
CDR3 protein: CASSLSPADGREGTQYF
CDR3 DNA: TGTGCCAGCAGCTTATCCCCCGCGGACGGGAGGGAAGGAACGCAGTATTTT

V gene: TRBV19
clone size: .
D gene: .
J gene: TRBJ1-1
CDR3 protein: CASSARDTEAFF
CDR3 DNA: TGTGCCAGTAGTGCCAGGGACACTGAAGCTTTCTTT

V gene: TRBV18
clone size: .
D gene: .
J gene: TRBJ1-1
CDR3 protein: CASSPRSPGTEAFF
CDR3 DNA: TGTGCCAGCTCACCACGGAGCCCTGGCACTGAAGCTTTCTTT

V gene: TRBV28
clone size: .
D gene: TRBD1
J gene: TRBJ1-2
CDR3 protein: CASSLGQGTYGYTF
CDR3 DNA: TGTGCCAGCAGTTTGGGACAGGGGACCTATGGCTACACCTTC

V gene: TRBV5-1
clone size: .
D gene: TRBD2
J gene: TRBJ2-1
CDR3 protein: CASSPTSGGPGGEQFF
CDR3 DNA: TGCGCCAGCAGCCCCACTAGCGGAGGGCCCGGTGGTGAGCAGTTCTTC

V gene: TRBV7-3
clone size: .
D gene: .
J gene: TRBJ2-2
CDR3 protein: CASSSGRERDTGELFF
CDR3 DNA: TGTGCCAGCAGCTCGGGCCGGGAAAGGGACACCGGGGAGCTGTTTTTT

V gene: TRBV6-2/TRBV6-3
clone size: many
D gene: .
J gene: TRBJ2-7
CDR3 protein: CASSYSPRGPPPYEQYF
CDR3 DNA: TGTGCCAGCAGTTACTCCCCTCGCGGCCCCCCACCCTACGAGCAGTACTTC

V gene: TRBV5-1
clone size: .
D gene: TRBD1
J gene: TRBJ1-2
CDR3 protein: CASSPRATGSGVYGYTF
CDR3 DNA: TGCGCCAGCAGCCCCAGGGCGACAGGGTCCGGGGTCTATGGCTACACCTTC

V gene: TRBV7-2
clone size: many
D gene: .
J gene: TRBJ2-7
CDR3 protein: CASSLSSANDEQYF
CDR3 DNA: TGTGCCAGCAGCTTAAGTAGCGCTAATGACGAGCAGTACTTC

V gene: TRBV5-1
clone size: .
D gene: .
J gene: TRBJ1-2
CDR3 protein: CASSLGGDYGYTF
CDR3 DNA: TGCGCCAGCAGCCTGGGGGGCGACTATGGCTACACCTTC

V gene: TRBV12-5
clone size: .
D gene: TRBD1
J gene: TRBJ2-1
CDR3 protein: CASGLKQGRSVF
CDR3 DNA: TGTGCTAGTGGTTTGAAACAGGGGCGGTCAGTCTTC